Each of the 17 T cell receptor beta chains below was sequenced from the same sample in a study of CD8+CD57+ T cells in acquired aplastic anemia. An expansion of CD8+CD57+ cells by flow cytometry had been shown in patients chosen for sequencing. Investigators profiled TCR beta VDJ and CDR3 from genomic DNA template. TCRdb called the reads again in MiXCR, with one record for every CDR3 protein. In the table there are some 170,000 distinct CDR3 sequences, nearly 65% of which are singletons. The material sequenced was sorted CD4+, CD8+, or CD8+CD57+ T cells (not recorded which) from PBMCs. The receptors were sampled from a human donor with aplastic anemia.

This rearrangement joins TRBV7-2 to TRBJ2-1; D is ambiguous. The CDR3 sequence is 14 residues long. Trimming took off 1 base at V and 5 bases at J, with 9 bases between the two ends. The germline V gene encodes CDR1 SGHTA and CDR2 FQGNSA. The CDR3 protein is CASSLGHANNEQFF. The CDR3 DNA reads as TGTGCCAGCAGCTTAGGACACGCTAACAATGAGCAGTTCTTC. The full variable domain, with the rest looked up from reference TRBV7-2 and TRBJ2-1, is GAGVSQSPSNKVTEKGKDVELRCDPISGHTALYWYRQSLGQGLEFLIYFQGNSAPDKSGLPSDRFSAERTGGSVSTLTIQRTQQEDSAVYLCASSLGHANNEQFFGPGTRLTVL.

The V gene is TRBV24-1, the J gene TRBJ2-1; 7 bases line up with TRBD1. The CDR3 has 15 amino acids. Germline V CDR1 and CDR2: KGHDR, SFDVKD. Trimming at V came to 3 bases and at J to 6 bases, leaving 7 bases not matched to a gene. In nucleotides, the CDR3 is TGTGCCACCAGTGATCCGAGGGGGCCGGGCAATGAGCAGTTCTTC. Protein: CATSDPRGPGNEQFF.

The J gene is TRBJ1-2, the V gene TRBV9; unclear D gene. Between the trimmed V and J ends, which lost 3 bases and 2 bases, there was a span of 11 bases. This CDR3 is 14 amino acids long. In germline, CDR1 is SGDLS, CDR2 YYNGEE. This CDR3 is CASSEGGWNYGYTF. In DNA, the CDR3 is TGTGCCAGCAGCGAGGGAGGTTGGAACTATGGCTACACCTTC.

This clonotype was seen only a few times. This chain joins TRBV20-1 and TRBJ1-2, with D perhaps matching TRBD1 (6 bases). The germline gives CDR1 DFQATT, CDR2 SNEGSKA (reference sequence). Trimming shortened V by 2 bases and J by 2 bases, and 6 bases separated the two germline ends. This CDR3 has 12 amino acids. The CDR3 DNA reads as TGCAGTGCTAGACAGGGGAACTATGGCTACACCTTC. Its protein product is CSARQGNYGYTF.

The rearrangement links TRBV7-8 to TRBJ1-5; tentative D call: TRBD1 (5 bases). CDR1 and CDR2 (germline): SGHVS, FQNEAQ. V gave up 5 bases and J gave up 2 bases, with 13 bases separating them. CDR3 length equals 15 residues. CDR3 amino acids: CASSPPGVGNQPQHF. The CDR3, as DNA: TGTGCCAGCAGCCCCCCGGGGGTTGGCAATCAGCCCCAGCATTTT.

This chain uses TRBV20-1 with TRBJ2-7, with 7 bases aligning to TRBD1. The CDR3 loop spans 12 amino acids. CDR1 and CDR2 (germline): DFQATT, SNEGSKA (reference sequence). V shed 3 bases and J 5 bases; nucleotides not matched to a gene: 4. CDR3 protein: CSASRQGDEQYF. The CDR3 DNA sequence: TGCAGTGCTAGTCGCCAGGGGGACGAGCAGTACTTC.

In this sample, this clonotype turned up a few times. The V gene is TRBV9, the J gene TRBJ1-6; D is perhaps TRBD1 (5 bases). The CDR3 length is 12 residues. CDR1 SGDLS and CDR2 YYNGEE come from the germline V gene. V lost 3 bases to trimming and J lost 10 bases, with 8 bases between them. For the CDR3, the DNA is TGTGCCAGCAGCGGCACAGGCTCACCCCTCCACTTT. Translation: CASSGTGSPLHF.

CDR3 sequence (DNA): TGTGCCAGCAGAGCCTTTACTAGCGGACTGTACAATGAGCAGTTCTTC. Protein product: CASRAFTSGLYNEQFF. The rearrangement links TRBV25-1 to TRBJ2-1, with TRBD2 identical over 8 bases. Trimming removed 6 bases from V and 4 bases from J; junction bases left unmatched: 11. Germline V gene sequence: CDR1 MGHDK, CDR2 SYGVNS. The CDR3 is made up of 16 amino acids.

This clonotype was seen a handful of times. The chain has TRBV7-2 and TRBJ1-1; D is unclear. The CDR3 consists of 13 residues. V gave up 8 bases and J gave up 1 base, with 11 bases separating them. The germline V gene encodes CDR1 SGHTA and CDR2 FQGNSA. The chain's CDR3 is CASHRTRNTEAFF. CDR3 sequence (DNA): TGTGCCAGCCACCGTACGAGGAACACTGAAGCTTTCTTT.

The chain has TRBV15 and TRBJ2-5, with D unclear. The DNA end lines up better with TRBJ2-7; the J call may be wrong. The CDR3 sequence is 13 residues long. CDR1 is LNHNV and CDR2 is YYDKDF in the germline V gene (reference sequence). The CDR3 spells CATSRVDSYEQYF. CDR3 bases: TGTGCCACCAGCAGAGTGGACTCCTACGAGCAGTACTTC.

A single count supports this clonotype. Without the conserved terminal phenylalanine or tryptophan, this CDR3 likely stems from a read error. The rearrangement joins TRBV11-2 to TRBJ1-1, with 7 bases lining up with TRBD1. V shed 5 bases and J 1 base; nucleotides not matched to a gene: 4. The CDR3 sequence is 14 residues long. The V gene's germline CDR1 is SGHAT and CDR2 FQNNGV. The CDR3: CASSVDRWNTEAFL. CDR3 coding DNA: TGTGCCAGCAGCGTGGACAGGTGGAACACTGAAGCTTTCCTT.

The chain carries TRBV14 and TRBJ1-4; TRBD1 is a possible D gene (5 bases). Germline values: CDR1 SGHDN, CDR2 FVKESK. V was cut by 5 bases and J by 14 bases, with 21 bases left in between. This CDR3 is built from 14 residues. This CDR3 is CASSYGQFGPRLFF. The CDR3 coding sequence is TGTGCCAGCAGCTATGGACAATTCGGCCCTAGGCTGTTTTTT. Together with reference TRBV14 and TRBJ1-4, the CDR3 gives the full variable domain: EAGVTQFPSHSVIEKGQTVTLRCDPISGHDNLYWYRRVMGKEIKFLLHFVKESKQDESGMPNNRFLAERTGGTYSTLKVQPAELEDSGVYFCASSYGQFGPRLFFGSGTQLSVL.

V gene TRBV9 combines with J gene TRBJ2-5; D is unresolved. The ends were cut back, 3 bases at V and 5 bases at J, with 14 bases in the middle. Germline V gene lookup returns CDR1 SGDLS and CDR2 YYNGEE. The CDR3 consists of 14 residues. The CDR3 loop is CASSAGLSTETQYF. The CDR3 DNA follows: TGTGCCAGCAGCGCTGGGTTGTCTACGGAGACCCAGTACTTC.

This clonotype was seen ten or more times. The chain links TRBV12-3 or TRBV12-4 to TRBJ2-2; no clear D. This CDR3 is built from 14 residues. V lost 8 bases to trimming and J lost 3 bases, with 13 bases between them. The CDR3 sequence: CASAGRIYTGELFF. CDR3 in DNA: TGTGCCAGCGCCGGACGGATCTACACCGGGGAGCTGTTTTTT.

This clonotype was picked up one time. The V and J genes are TRBV12-3 or TRBV12-4 and TRBJ2-5; 13 bases align to TRBD2. The CDR3 runs 16 residues. V shed 5 bases and J 5 bases; nucleotides not matched to a gene: 8. The CDR3 coding sequence is TGTGCCAGCAGTCGCGAAACTAGCGGGAGGGGCGAGACCCAGTACTTC. Amino acid sequence: CASSRETSGRGETQYF.

This clonotype was seen repeatedly, ten times or more. The gene calls are TRBV7-2 and TRBJ2-7; D not certain. This CDR3 region has 14 residues. The germline CDR1 and CDR2 sequences are SGHTA and FQGNSA. Trimming took 1 base from V and 3 from J, leaving 10 bases between them. The CDR3 spells CASSLGLKHYEQYF. As DNA, the CDR3 is TGTGCCAGCAGCTTAGGGCTGAAGCACTACGAGCAGTACTTC.

The rearrangement joins TRBV7-4 to TRBJ2-7; 10 nucleotides agree with TRBD2. Germline values: CDR1 SGHVT, CDR2 SQSDAQ. This CDR3 region has 16 residues. Trimming cost V 2 bases and J 6 bases; bases outside gene matches: 10. CDR3 sequence reads: CASSLSGLAGVGEQYF. As DNA, the CDR3 is TGTGCCAGCAGCTTAAGCGGGCTAGCGGGAGTGGGCGAGCAGTACTTC.